The clone carrying this TCR beta chain was recorded at least ten times. Its cognate antigen is unknown. The germline V gene has CDR1 SEHNR and CDR2 FQNEAQ (reference sequence). The CDR3 has 14 amino acids. Trimming took 5 bases from V and 7 from J; bases not matched to a gene: 8. The data originate from a study of human T cells and chemical hapten exposure. About the study: Patches with 0.01% DPC went on the upper back, and the tests were read at 6 days.

Time point meaning: pre-sensitization, week 0. Treatment reported: therapeutic diphenylcyclopropenone sensitization with weekly scalp DPC. The donor pool consisted of alopecia patients aged 18 to 70 years, considered suitable for DPC. Whole blood, unfractionated, served as the material for total RNA extraction. TCRdb called the RACE reads again in MiXCR, with one record for every CDR3 protein. Seen here are 350,000 to 400,000 distinct CDR3 sequences, roughly 4.6% observed once, and the top ten hold 2.5% to 3%. Study-wide results and limits: Patch test score was positively correlated with the counts of PT1 expanded TCRs.

The V call is TRBV7-9, the J call TRBJ2-1; 7 nucleotides agree with TRBD1. Sequenced here: whole blood, sampled in connection with sensitization to the hapten diphenylcyclopropenone (DPC). This receptor was taken from a woman between 50 and 59 years old with alopecia areata. Some clones in this sample may be carry-over from other donors' samples. CDR3 nucleotides: TGTGCCAGCAGCGGGTACAGGGGAAGGAATGAGCAGTTCTTC. Protein: CASSGYRGRNEQFF.